In this sample, the clone carrying this TCR beta chain turned up a few times. What it recognizes is unknown. These data come from a study of T-cell memory formation after mild COVID-19. The study, taken as a whole, reports: CD4/CD8 balance held among clones contracting day 15 to 85, and later expanders leaned CD4+.

This CDR3 is built from 14 residues. Trimming took 2 bases from V and 18 from J; bases not matched to a gene: 11. Using constant-segment primers, 5'RACE produced TCR alpha and TCR beta cDNA libraries carrying sample barcodes and UMIs. One entry per CDR3 protein, called by TCRdb with MiXCR from the 5' RACE reads. The data show 40,000 to 60,000 distinct CDR3 sequences, with 9% to 15% seen just once and about 25% held by the top ten. The material sequenced was PBMCs or a T cell subset sorted from them (not recorded which). The gene calls are TRBV23-1 and TRBJ2-6, with TRBD1 identical over 9 bases. TRBV23-1 carries the ORF label, with uncertain function. The TCR comes from a young man who had mild COVID-19 (a few samples of this study predate the infection). Cell type and time point are not known. The CDR3 DNA sequence: TGCGCCAGCAGTCAAGCGCCACAGAGGACAGGGGCGACTTTC. Residues: CASSQAPQRTGATF.